This TCR beta chain was found in a study of Graves' ophthalmopathy and Graves' hyperthyroidism (dated by TCRdb to between 2018 and 2020). Looking at the study overall: Peripheral blood samples were taken at the time of initial diagnosis, before any treatment was given. TCR beta repertoire signatures were used to distinguish Graves' ophthalmopathy from Graves' hyperthyroidism and to predict progression to ophthalmopathy. In total, some 130 blood samples were TCR-sequenced: some 43 ophthalmopathy, over 70 hyperthyroidism and roughly 17 hyperthyroidism-to-ophthalmopathy patients. A discovery set of more than 90 patients (under 45 ophthalmopathy, 57 stable hyperthyroidism) was enrolled to explore V-J signatures distinguishing ophthalmopathy from hyperthyroidism. An independent validation cohort was composed of 18 to 20 hyperthyroidism patients and around 16 patients who later progressed from hyperthyroidism to ophthalmopathy. In five or six hyperthyroidism patients, T-cell repertoires of thyroid tissue and blood were compared. Following sample collection, hyperthyroidism patients were given methimazole at a starting dose of 30 mg daily, and ophthalmopathy patients were given high-dose intravenous methylprednisolone.

TCR beta CDR3 regions were amplified from RNA transcripts for repertoire sequencing. The first round of RT-PCR was done with HTBI primers and the Qiagen OneStep RT-PCR kit, and was followed by a second round of multiplex PCR, then size selection and purification. Libraries were sequenced on an Illumina HiSeq2000 using paired-end 100 bp reads. The authors processed their data as follows. SOAPnuke was used to process the reads, throwing out any read that had adapters, had uncalled bases, had a mean Phred below 15, or lacked an exact constant-primer or identifier match. COPE v1.2.5 was used to merge the high-quality paired reads. Each unique nucleotide sequence was defined as a clonotype, and clonotypes were aligned to IMGT TRB V, D and J references with MiTCR v1.1. Analysis was restricted to V-J combinations with a frequency above 0.0001, which covered 99.2% of repertoires. For each V-J combination, a TCR clonal expansion and chaos score was defined as F50 clonal expansion divided by the chaos observed in the TCRdist matrix. Welch's t-statistics and random forest were used to narrow the features down to 13 V-J combinations, which were then fed into a naive Bayes classifier. Thyroid-blood repertoire similarity was quantified with the Morisita-Horn index. TCRdb took the public reads, trimmed them with fastp at Q25, ran MiXCR for clone calling and kept in-frame beta chains. Each entry is one CDR3 protein sequence, shown with its most common DNA and genes. None of the V and J calls come from the authors' own analysis; TCRdb made them. This sample has 600,000 to 700,000 distinct CDR3 sequences in its table, and about 38% of those were observed once. The top ten constitute around 3.3% of the sample.

Including cysteine and phenylalanine, the CDR3 has 15 amino acids. Only the CDR3 portion is preserved as DNA: 45 bases, with reading frame beginning at the first base. In the germline V gene (reference sequence), CDR1 corresponds to LNHNV and CDR2 to YYDKDF. V is shortened by 1 base, J by 2 bases, and the region joining them spans 11 bases. For this clonotype: No antigen is known for it. Base-call qualities are not available, and no considerably larger clone is one nucleotide away.

Ophthalmopathy patients had moderately to severely active disease, Clinical Activity Score of at least 3, NOSPECS grade of at least 4, and disease duration under 3 months. Patients were excluded if they had other autoimmune diseases, uncontrolled infections, pregnancy or lactation. Diagnosis was based on clinical symptoms, serum thyroxine, TRAb, thyroid ultrasound and orbital computed tomography. Ficoll-Paque density gradient centrifugation was used to isolate PBMCs from about 10 ml of fresh peripheral blood. Trizol reagent was used to extract the total RNA, and its quality was then checked on an Agilent 2100 Bioanalyzer. Points the paper makes about the study in general: No statistical method was used to predetermine the sample size, and group allocation was not hidden from the investigators. Ophthalmopathy was separated from stable hyperthyroidism by the 13-signature model with roughly 88% sensitivity and about 83% specificity in cross-validation and with 80%/75% in the test set. Among expanded thyroid clonotypes with frequency above 0.001, most also showed up in blood, which suggests that blood repertoires may reflect the thyroid immune response. In validation, the model predicted ophthalmopathy progression with about 71% sensitivity and about 77% specificity; about a dozen predicted patients were CT-confirmed with GO in a median of around 6 months.

Sequencing input: peripheral blood. The TCR originated in an adult man with Graves' ophthalmopathy. The sequence links TRBV15 to TRBJ1-1; TRBD1 might be the D gene, on 5 matching bases. CDR3 reads: CATSRVLGLNTEAFF. In nucleotide form, the sequence is TGTGCCACCAGCAGAGTCTTGGGACTCAACACTGAAGCTTTCTTT.